This is a list of T cell receptor beta chains from one sample in a study of CD8 T cells in Susac syndrome. Each CDR3 protein is one row after TCRdb ran MiXCR on the immunoSEQ multiplex PCR reads. The sample has fewer than 200,000 distinct CDR3 sequences, 93% seen once. Material for sequencing was CD4+ T cells from PBMCs. These receptors were collected from a human donor in good health. The CDR3 runs from the conserved cysteine through the conserved F or W. The order of the fields is J gene, V gene, D gene, clone size, CDR3 DNA, CDR3 protein. A D gene is named only where the DNA matches it firmly. Expanded clones get a size class; other rows say once, few or many, or leave the size out.

J gene: TRBJ2-1; V gene: TRBV3-1; D gene: -; clone size: -; CDR3 DNA: TGTGCCAGCAGCCAAGACCCCCTTTCACAGGAGCAGTTCTTC; CDR3 protein: CASSQDPLSQEQFF
J gene: TRBJ1-5; V gene: TRBV7-9; D gene: TRBD1; clone size: -; CDR3 DNA: TGTGCCAGCAGTCCCGGGACAGGGAATCAGCCCCAGCATTTT; CDR3 protein: CASSPGTGNQPQHF
J gene: TRBJ2-3; V gene: TRBV2; D gene: -; clone size: -; CDR3 DNA: TGTGCCAGCAGGGGGTTCGCCACAGATACGCAGTATTTT; CDR3 protein: CASRGFATDTQYF
J gene: TRBJ1-1; V gene: TRBV28; D gene: -; clone size: -; CDR3 DNA: TGTGCCAGCAGTTTATGGTCGGCAGGGGTGGCCACTGAAGCTTTCTTT; CDR3 protein: CASSLWSAGVATEAFF
J gene: TRBJ1-1; V gene: TRBV27; D gene: -; clone size: -; CDR3 DNA: TGTGCCAGCACTGACACTGAAGCTTTCTTT; CDR3 protein: CASTDTEAFF
J gene: TRBJ1-1; V gene: TRBV2; D gene: -; clone size: -; CDR3 DNA: TGTGCCAGCAACAAGGGGGGCACTGAAGCTTTCTTT; CDR3 protein: CASNKGGTEAFF
J gene: TRBJ2-5; V gene: TRBV7-2; D gene: TRBD2; clone size: -; CDR3 DNA: TGTGCCAGCAGCTTAGCGTCGGCTAGCGGGCGGATGGCCCAGTACTTC; CDR3 protein: CASSLASASGRMAQYF
J gene: TRBJ1-1; V gene: TRBV12-3/TRBV12-4; D gene: -; clone size: -; CDR3 DNA: TGTGCCAGCAGCCCGTACACTGAAGCTTTCTTT; CDR3 protein: CASSPYTEAFF
J gene: TRBJ1-3; V gene: TRBV7-2; D gene: TRBD1; clone size: -; CDR3 DNA: TGTGCCAGCAGCGTCGGGACAGGGCCCGGAAACACCATATATTTT; CDR3 protein: CASSVGTGPGNTIYF
J gene: TRBJ2-1; V gene: TRBV2; D gene: TRBD2; clone size: -; CDR3 DNA: TGTGCCAGCCACGGGGCGGGGGGTACGAATGAGCAGTTCTTC; CDR3 protein: CASHGAGGTNEQFF
J gene: TRBJ1-2; V gene: TRBV7-2; D gene: -; clone size: -; CDR3 DNA: TGTGCCAGCAGCGTGATTCTTAACTATGGCTACACCTTC; CDR3 protein: CASSVILNYGYTF
J gene: TRBJ2-3; V gene: TRBV5-1; D gene: -; clone size: -; CDR3 DNA: TGCGCCAGCAGCCCAGGGGACCGTCGGCCAGATACGCAGTATTTT; CDR3 protein: CASSPGDRRPDTQYF
J gene: TRBJ1-3; V gene: TRBV6-1; D gene: -; clone size: -; CDR3 DNA: TGTGCCAGCAGTCTTGGACATCTTGTCTCTGGAAACACCATATATTTT; CDR3 protein: CASSLGHLVSGNTIYF
J gene: TRBJ1-1; V gene: TRBV5-4; D gene: TRBD1; clone size: -; CDR3 DNA: TGTGCCAGCAGCTTGGAGGGGGCGCGATTTGAAGCTTTCTTT; CDR3 protein: CASSLEGARFEAFF
J gene: TRBJ1-2; V gene: TRBV4-1; D gene: -; clone size: -; CDR3 DNA: TGCGCCAGCAGTCAACCGACCCGTAGGGCTGGCTACACCTTC; CDR3 protein: CASSQPTRRAGYTF
J gene: TRBJ1-6; V gene: TRBV27; D gene: -; clone size: -; CDR3 DNA: TGTGCCAGCACCCATCAGGCGGACGGGGGGTCACCCCTCCACTTT; CDR3 protein: CASTHQADGGSPLHF
J gene: TRBJ1-2; V gene: TRBV14; D gene: TRBD1; clone size: once; CDR3 DNA: TGTGCCAGCAGCCAAAATTCCCACCTTGGACAGGGGAACTATGGCTACACCTTC; CDR3 protein: CASSQNSHLGQGNYGYTF
J gene: TRBJ1-6; V gene: TRBV6-1; D gene: -; clone size: -; CDR3 DNA: TGTGCCAGCACCCACCGGAGGGGCTTGGGAAATTCACCCCTCCACTTT; CDR3 protein: CASTHRRGLGNSPLHF
J gene: TRBJ2-2; V gene: TRBV7-2; D gene: TRBD2; clone size: once; CDR3 DNA: TGTGCCAGCAGGCGGCTAGCAGCGGGGGGGCTTACCGGGGAGCTGTTTTTT; CDR3 protein: CASRRLAAGGLTGELFF